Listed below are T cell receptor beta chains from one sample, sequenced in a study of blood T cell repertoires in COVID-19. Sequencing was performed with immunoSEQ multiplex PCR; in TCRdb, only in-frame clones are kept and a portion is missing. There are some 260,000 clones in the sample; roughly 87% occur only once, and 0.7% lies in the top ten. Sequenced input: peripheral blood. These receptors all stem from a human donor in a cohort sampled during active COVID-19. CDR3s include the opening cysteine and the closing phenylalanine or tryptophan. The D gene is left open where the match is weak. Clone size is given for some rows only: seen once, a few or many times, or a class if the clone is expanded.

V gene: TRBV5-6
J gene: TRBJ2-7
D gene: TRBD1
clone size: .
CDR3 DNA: TGTGCCAGCAGCACGACAGGGTGGTACGAGCAGTACTTC
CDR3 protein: CASSTTGWYEQYF

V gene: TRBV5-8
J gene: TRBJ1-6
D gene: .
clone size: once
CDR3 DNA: TGTGCCAGCAGCCCCTGGCGGGGCGACTCACCCCTCCACTTT
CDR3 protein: CASSPWRGDSPLHF

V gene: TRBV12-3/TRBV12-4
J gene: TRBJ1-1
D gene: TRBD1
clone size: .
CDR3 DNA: TGTGCCAGCAGTAGAGGACAGGGCCCTGCTTTCTTT
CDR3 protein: CASSRGQGPAFF

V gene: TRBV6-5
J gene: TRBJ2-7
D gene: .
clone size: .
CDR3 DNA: TGTGCCAGCAGTTACTACGGCGGTGGCGAGCAGTACTTC
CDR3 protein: CASSYYGGGEQYF

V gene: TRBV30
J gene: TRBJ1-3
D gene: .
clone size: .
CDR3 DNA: TGTGCCTGGAGTGTAGAAGGGGCCACCCTTCTCTCTGGAAACACCATATATTTT
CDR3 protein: CAWSVEGATLLSGNTIYF

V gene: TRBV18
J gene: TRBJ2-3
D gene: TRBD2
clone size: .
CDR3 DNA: TGTGCCAGCTCACCACCGTCTCAAGCGGGAGGGGCAGATACGCAGTATTTT
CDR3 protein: CASSPPSQAGGADTQYF

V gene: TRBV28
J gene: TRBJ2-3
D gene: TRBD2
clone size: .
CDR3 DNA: TGTGCCAGCAGTCCTGATCTAGCGGGATCGGGAGATACGCAGTATTTT
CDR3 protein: CASSPDLAGSGDTQYF

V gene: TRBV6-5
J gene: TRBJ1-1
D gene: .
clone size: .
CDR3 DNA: TGTGCCAGCAGTTACTCCGGGCAGGGGAGCACTGAAGCTTTCTTT
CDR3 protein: CASSYSGQGSTEAFF

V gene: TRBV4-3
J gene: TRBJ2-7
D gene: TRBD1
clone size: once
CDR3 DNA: TGCGCCAGCAGCCAAGAAGAAGGCAGGGGGCAAGACTACGAGCAGTACTTC
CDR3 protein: CASSQEEGRGQDYEQYF

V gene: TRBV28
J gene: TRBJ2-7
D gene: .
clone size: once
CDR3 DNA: TGTGCCACCAAAAAGGTACAGGCCTACGAGCAGTACTTC
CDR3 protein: CATKKVQAYEQYF

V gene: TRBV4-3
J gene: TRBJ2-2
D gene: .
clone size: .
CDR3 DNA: TGCGCCAGCAGCCAAGATCTGTCCAGGGGCAACACCGGGGAGCTGTTTTTT
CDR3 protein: CASSQDLSRGNTGELFF

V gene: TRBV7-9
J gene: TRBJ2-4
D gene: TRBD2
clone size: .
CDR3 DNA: TGTGCCAGCAGCTTAGGTATTGGCGGGGGAGCCAAAAACATTCAGTACTTC
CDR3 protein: CASSLGIGGGAKNIQYF

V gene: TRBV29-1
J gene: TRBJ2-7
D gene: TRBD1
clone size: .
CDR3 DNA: TGCAGCGTTGAGCAGGGACAGGGACCCTACGAGCAGTACTTC
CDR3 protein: CSVEQGQGPYEQYF

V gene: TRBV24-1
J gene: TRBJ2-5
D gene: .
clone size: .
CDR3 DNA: TGTGCCACCAGTGAGCCCAGGGAAGAGACCCAGTACTTC
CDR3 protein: CATSEPREETQYF

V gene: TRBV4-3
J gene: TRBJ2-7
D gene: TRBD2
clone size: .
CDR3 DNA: TGCGCCAGCAGCCCGGGACTAGGGTTCTACGAGCAGTACTTC
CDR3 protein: CASSPGLGFYEQYF

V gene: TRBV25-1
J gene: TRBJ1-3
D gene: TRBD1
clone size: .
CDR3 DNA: TGTGCCAGCAGTGGGGACAGGGACTCTGGAAACACCATATATTTT
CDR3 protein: CASSGDRDSGNTIYF

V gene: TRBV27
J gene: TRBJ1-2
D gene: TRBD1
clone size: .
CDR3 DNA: TGTGCCAGCAGTGGACAGGGGAACTATGGCTACACCTTC
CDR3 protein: CASSGQGNYGYTF

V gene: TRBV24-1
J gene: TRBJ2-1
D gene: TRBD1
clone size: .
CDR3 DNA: TGTGCCACCAGCCGGACAGGGGGCTTCAATGAGCAGTTCTTC
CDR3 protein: CATSRTGGFNEQFF

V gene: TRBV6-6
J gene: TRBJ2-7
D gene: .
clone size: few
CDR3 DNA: TGTGCCAGCAGTTACGCACAGGGTAGCTACGAGCAGTACTTC
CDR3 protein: CASSYAQGSYEQYF

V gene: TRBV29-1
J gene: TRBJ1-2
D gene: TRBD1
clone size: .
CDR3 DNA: TGCAGCGTGAGGACAGGGGCAGGTAGTAATGGCTACACCTTC
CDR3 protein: CSVRTGAGSNGYTF

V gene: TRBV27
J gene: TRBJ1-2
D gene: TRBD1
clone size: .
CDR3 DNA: TGTGCCAGCAGCCCCTGGACAGGGAGGGATGGCTACACCTTC
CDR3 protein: CASSPWTGRDGYTF

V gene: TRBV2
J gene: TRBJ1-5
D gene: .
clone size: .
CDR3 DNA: TGTGCCAGCAGTGTAGCGGGGAGTAGCAATCAGCCCCAGCATTTT
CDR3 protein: CASSVAGSSNQPQHF

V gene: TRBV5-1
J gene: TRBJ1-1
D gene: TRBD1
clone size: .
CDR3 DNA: TGCGCCAGCAGACAACAGGGGGCTATTGACACTGAAGCTTTCTTT
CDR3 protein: CASRQQGAIDTEAFF